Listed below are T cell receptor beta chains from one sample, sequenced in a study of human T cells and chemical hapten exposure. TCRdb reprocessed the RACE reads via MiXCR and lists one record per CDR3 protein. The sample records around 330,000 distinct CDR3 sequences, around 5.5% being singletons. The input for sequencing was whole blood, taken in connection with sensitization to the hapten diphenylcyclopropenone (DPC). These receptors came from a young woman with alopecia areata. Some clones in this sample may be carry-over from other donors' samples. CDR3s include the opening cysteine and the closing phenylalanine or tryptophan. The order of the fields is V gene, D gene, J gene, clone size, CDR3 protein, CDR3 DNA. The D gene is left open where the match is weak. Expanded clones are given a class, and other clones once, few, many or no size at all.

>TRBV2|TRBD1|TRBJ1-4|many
CAIKTGTANEKLFF
TGTGCCATCAAGACCGGGACAGCTAATGAAAAACTGTTTTTT
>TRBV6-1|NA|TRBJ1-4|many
CASSITGTHLTTNEKLFF
TGTGCCAGCAGTATAACCGGGACTCACCTTACAACTAATGAAAAACTGTTTTTT
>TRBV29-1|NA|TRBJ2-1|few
CSASPDGYSYNEQFF
TGCAGCGCTTCCCCGGACGGGTATTCCTACAATGAGCAGTTCTTC
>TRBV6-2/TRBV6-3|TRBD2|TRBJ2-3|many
CASSPGLANQDTQYF
TGTGCCAGCAGCCCGGGACTAGCGAATCAAGATACGCAGTATTTT
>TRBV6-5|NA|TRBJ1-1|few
CATERGNTEAFF
TGTGCCACCGAAAGGGGGAACACTGAAGCTTTCTTT
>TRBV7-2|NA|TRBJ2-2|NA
CASSPPGVGELFF
TGTGCCAGCAGCCCACCTGGTGTCGGGGAGCTGTTTTTT
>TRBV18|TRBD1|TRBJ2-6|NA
CASSPIETGKNLANVLTF
TGTGCCAGCTCACCAATTGAGACAGGGAAAAATCTGGCCAACGTCCTGACTTTC
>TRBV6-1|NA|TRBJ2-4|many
CASSEVFRNSRRNIQYF
TGTGCCAGCAGTGAAGTATTTCGGAACAGCCGTAGGAACATTCAGTACTTC
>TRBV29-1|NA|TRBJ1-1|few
CSSNSGGLNTEAFF
TGCAGCTCCAATTCGGGGGGTTTGAACACTGAAGCTTTCTTT
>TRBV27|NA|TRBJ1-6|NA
CASAILPRNSPLHF
TGTGCCAGCGCTATCTTGCCTCGGAATTCACCCCTCCACTTT
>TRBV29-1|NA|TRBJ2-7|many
CSVEGDRSYEQYF
TGCAGCGTTGAAGGAGACAGAAGTTACGAGCAGTACTTC
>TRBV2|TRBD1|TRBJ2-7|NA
CASQTGASYEQYF
TGTGCCAGCCAAACAGGGGCCTCCTACGAGCAGTACTTC
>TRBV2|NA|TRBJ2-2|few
CASSEAPAGTGELFF
TGTGCCAGCAGTGAAGCGCCGGCAGGGACCGGGGAGCTGTTTTTT